The 24 T cell receptor beta chains listed next were all sequenced from one sample in a study of blood T cell repertoires in COVID-19. Clones were read by immunoSEQ multiplex PCR, and TCRdb kept only the in-frame ones, dropping some. Of 300,000 to 400,000 clones in the sample, approximately 91% are singletons; the top ten hold roughly 6.6%. Source material: peripheral blood. Receptor source: a woman between 65 and 79 years old with COVID-19, enrolled during active disease.

J is TRBJ1-2 and V is TRBV28, with 8 bases lining up with TRBD1. This CDR3 is built from 18 residues. The germline CDR1 and CDR2 sequences are MDHEN and SYDVKM. Losses at the gene ends were 6 bases for V and 5 bases for J; bases not matched to a gene: 20. The CDR3 DNA is TGTGCCAGCAGCCCACAGGGGGTGACCCCTGGCTCACCATATGGCTACACCTTC. It translates to CASSPQGVTPGSPYGYTF.

The V and J genes are TRBV10-1 and TRBJ1-5; D possibly corresponds to TRBD1 (5 bases). CDR3 length: 17 residues. CDR1 WNHNN and CDR2 SYGVQD come from the germline V gene (reference sequence). The germline V and J ends were trimmed by 0 bases and 0 bases, with 12 bases remaining between them. This CDR3 reads CASSESGGRHSNQPQHF. The CDR3 coding sequence is TGCGCCAGCAGTGAGTCGGGGGGTCGGCATAGCAATCAGCCCCAGCATTTT.

The V gene is TRBV10-1, the J gene TRBJ2-1; 10 bases map to TRBD1. V gave up 2 bases and J gave up 2 bases; unmatched junction bases: 0. The germline gives CDR1 WNHNN, CDR2 SYGVQD (reference sequence). The CDR3 length is 15 residues. Written as DNA, the CDR3 is TGCGCCAGCAGTGAGGGACAGGGGGCCTACAATGAGCAGTTCTTC. It is translated as CASSEGQGAYNEQFF.

The chain uses TRBV6-5 and TRBJ1-1, with D tentatively TRBD1 (5 bases). V was pared by 0 bases and J by 5 bases, with 13 bases between. Germline CDR1 reads MNHEY; CDR2 reads SVGAGI. The CDR3 has 15 amino acids. The CDR3 nucleotides read TGTGCCAGCAGTTACTCCGGGGGAATGGCAACTGAAGCTTTCTTT. This gives the protein CASSYSGGMATEAFF.

The V gene is TRBV27, the J gene TRBJ1-2; D remains unclear. The CDR3 totals 16 residues. CDR1 is MNHEY, CDR2 SMNVEV, per germline (reference sequence). Trimming cost V 4 bases and J 0 bases, with 15 bases left between them. The CDR3 sequence: CASSYSGDGANYGYTF. CDR3 DNA: TGTGCCAGCAGTTACTCTGGCGATGGAGCTAACTATGGCTACACCTTC.

The chain combines TRBV6-1 with TRBJ1-2; a possible D gene is TRBD1 (6 bases). CDR1 is MNHNS, CDR2 SASEGT, per germline. Trimming took off 0 bases at V and 4 bases at J, with 12 bases between the two ends. This CDR3 region has 15 residues. The CDR3 loop is CASSEATGKVYGYTF. DNA for the CDR3: TGTGCCAGCAGTGAAGCAACAGGGAAAGTCTATGGCTACACCTTC.

The chain joins TRBV27 to TRBJ1-2, with D perhaps TRBD1 (6 bases). Between the trimmed V and J ends, which lost 4 bases and 5 bases, there was a span of 14 bases. In germline, CDR1 is MNHEY, CDR2 SMNVEV (reference sequence). The CDR3 spans 14 residues. The CDR3 DNA is TGTGCCAGCAGTTCGAGTCAGGGGAAGTATGGCTACACCTTC. Translation: CASSSSQGKYGYTF.

The chain uses TRBV28 and TRBJ1-6; the D gene is possibly TRBD1 (5 bases). V dropped 5 bases and J dropped 8 bases, with 19 bases sitting between them. Germline-derived CDR1 and CDR2 are MDHEN and SYDVKM. This CDR3 spans 16 amino acids. The CDR3 DNA is TGTGCCAGCAGTCCGGGGGGGGGACGGACCCATTCACCCCTCCACTTT. Protein: CASSPGGGRTHSPLHF.

The V call is TRBV9, the J call TRBJ1-5; D gene unclear. Germline V gene data show CDR1 as SGDLS and CDR2 as YYNGEE. The V end was cut by 3 bases, the J end by 0 bases, with 7 bases between. The CDR3 consists of 14 residues. CDR3 residues: CASSGSGSNQPQHF. The DNA for the CDR3 is TGTGCCAGCAGCGGGTCGGGTAGCAATCAGCCCCAGCATTTT.

This chain links TRBV2 with TRBJ1-1; D might be TRBD1 (5 bases). There are 13 residues in the CDR3. CDR1 is SNHLY and CDR2 is FYNNEI in the germline V gene. V lost 7 bases to trimming and J lost 5 bases, with 14 bases between them. CDR3 sequence: CASKDGGWTEAFF. In DNA form, the CDR3 reads TGTGCCAGCAAAGATGGGGGGTGGACTGAAGCTTTCTTT.

V gene TRBV27 combines with J gene TRBJ2-3; 14 positions agree with TRBD2. This CDR3 comprises 20 residues. V lost 4 bases and J lost 0; bases outside the gene matches: 12. Germline loops: CDR1 MNHEY, CDR2 SMNVEV (reference sequence). As DNA, the CDR3 is TGTGCCAGCAGTTCGCCTCCGGGACTAGCGGGGGTAACTAGCACAGATACGCAGTATTTT. Its translation: CASSSPPGLAGVTSTDTQYF.

The chain uses TRBV7-2 and TRBJ1-6, with no clear D. This CDR3 is built from 14 residues. The ends were cut back, 5 bases at V and 7 bases at J, with 12 bases in the middle. The germline gives CDR1 SGHTA, CDR2 FQGNSA. CDR3 sequence (DNA): TGTGCCAGCAGCCCCGGAGTCCCCAATTCACCCCTCCACTTT. Its protein product is CASSPGVPNSPLHF.

Only a few counts were recorded for this clone. The J gene is TRBJ2-3, the V gene TRBV30; no clear D. The V and J ends lost 3 bases and 7 bases respectively, with 8 bases between them. CDR3 size: 11 residues. The V gene's germline CDR1 is GTSNPN and CDR2 SVGIG (reference sequence). The CDR3: CAWRVSNTQYF. The CDR3 nucleotides read TGTGCCTGGAGAGTTTCTAATACGCAGTATTTT.

The gene calls are TRBV2 and TRBJ1-3; perhaps TRBD1 as D (5 bases). This CDR3 comprises 12 residues. The germline V gene has CDR1 SNHLY and CDR2 FYNNEI. Trimming stripped 6 bases from V and 4 bases from J, with 7 bases between. The CDR3 reads CASRGRGNTIYF. CDR3 coding DNA: TGTGCCAGCAGGGGGCGGGGAAACACCATATATTTT.

J is TRBJ1-1 and V is TRBV5-1; D ambiguous. Between the trimmed V and J ends, which lost 4 bases and 1 base, there was a span of 8 bases. Germline CDR1 and CDR2: SGHRS and YFSETQ. The CDR3 consists of 13 residues. CDR3: CASSTGSNTEAFF. CDR3 sequence (DNA): TGCGCCAGCAGCACTGGTTCGAACACTGAAGCTTTCTTT.

This chain's CDR3 is CASREEPPLHF. In nucleotides, the CDR3 is TGCGCCAGCAGAGAGGAGCCACCCCTCCACTTT. This chain connects TRBV10-2 to TRBJ1-6; D call uncertain. From germline, CDR1 is WSHSY and CDR2 SAAADI. CDR3 length: 11 residues. The V and J ends lost 6 bases and 11 bases respectively, with 8 bases between them.

The chain uses TRBV4-1 and TRBJ2-3, with D perhaps TRBD2 (5 bases). V was trimmed by 1 base and J by 0 bases, leaving 8 bases between them. CDR1 and CDR2 from the germline V gene are MGHRA and YSYEKL. This CDR3 is 15 amino acids long. The CDR3 bases are TGCGCCAGCAGCCAAGTCGGGGTTAGCACAGATACGCAGTATTTT. It specifies CASSQVGVSTDTQYF.

The chain is built from TRBV6-1 and TRBJ1-6; 7 bases agree with TRBD1. The V segment lost 3 bases and the J segment 6 bases; nucleotides outside the gene matches: 14. In germline, CDR1 is MNHNS, CDR2 SASEGT. The CDR3 covers 18 residues. In DNA, the CDR3 is TGTGCCAGCAGTGAGGCTGGTAGGGACAGAACTACTAATTCACCCCTCCACTTT. It encodes CASSEAGRDRTTNSPLHF.

The rearrangement uses TRBV18 and TRBJ1-5; D remains unclear. Per germline, CDR1 KGHSH and CDR2 LQKENI. Trimming left V 3 bases short and J 7 bases short, with 10 bases between. The CDR3 has 13 amino acids. CDR3: CASSPDRGQPQHF. CDR3 bases: TGTGCCAGCTCACCCGATCGCGGGCAGCCCCAGCATTTT.

The sample holds one count of this clone. This chain links TRBV24-1 with TRBJ2-1, with 7 bases fitting TRBD1. After removal of 4 bases from V and 0 bases from J, the junction contained 5 bases not matched to a gene. Germline V gene data show CDR1 as KGHDR and CDR2 as SFDVKD. The CDR3 is 16 amino acids. CDR3 nucleotide sequence: TGTGCCACCAGTGACTCGACAGGGAGCTCCTACAATGAGCAGTTCTTC. As protein: CATSDSTGSSYNEQFF.

This clone was seen only once. This sequence joins TRBV3-1 (or the pseudogene TRBV3-2) and TRBJ1-1, with a weak D call TRBD1 (6 bases). Germline CDR1 is LGHDT and CDR2 is YNNKEL (reference sequence). This CDR3 contains 13 residues. The V end lost 4 bases, the J end lost 8 bases, and 14 bases lay between the germline ends. The CDR3 sequence: CASSRDLQGEAFF. CDR3 bases: TGTGCCAGCAGCCGAGACCTGCAGGGGGAAGCTTTCTTT.

V usage is TRBV27 and J usage is TRBJ1-5; maybe TRBD1 (5 bases). Germline V CDR1 and CDR2: MNHEY, SMNVEV (reference sequence). V lost 3 bases and J 2 bases, leaving 8 bases between the germline ends. CDR3 length equals 14 residues. CDR3 in DNA: TGTGCCAGCAGTTTGACAGACGGCAATCAGCCCCAGCATTTT. Protein sequence: CASSLTDGNQPQHF.

V and J are TRBV5-3 and TRBJ2-7, with 8 positions matching TRBD2. TRBV5-3 is treated as an ORF (open reading frame) with a function not yet certain. CDR3 length equals 17 residues. Trimming took 1 base from V and 3 from J; bases not matched to a gene: 12. The CDR3 reads CARSLRVGLGKDYEQYF. The CDR3, as DNA: TGTGCCAGAAGCTTGCGGGTGGGACTAGGAAAGGACTACGAGCAGTACTTC.

The V gene is TRBV9, the J gene TRBJ2-3, with TRBD2 identical over 8 bases. Looked up from germline, CDR1 is SGDLS and CDR2 is YYNGEE. Trimming removed 4 bases from V and 4 bases from J; junction bases left unmatched: 8. This CDR3 is built from 15 residues. CDR3 in amino acids: CASSIGGARADTQYF. DNA of the CDR3: TGTGCCAGCAGCATCGGGGGGGCCCGGGCAGATACGCAGTATTTT.